The 21 T cell receptor beta chains listed next were all sequenced from one sample in a study of patients and donors after allogeneic stem cell transplantation. One entry per CDR3 protein results from TCRdb running MiXCR on the RT-PCR reads. Here the sample spans about 40,000 distinct CDR3 sequences, more than 30% being singletons. Sequenced: blood, either unsorted or a sorted T cell fraction (not recorded which). Receptors originate from a human donor who was either an allogeneic HSCT recipient or a stem cell or donor lymphocyte infusion donor (not recorded which). It is not recorded whose cells these are; they may come from a transplant donor.

Ten or more counts support this clonotype. The V gene is TRBV6-6, the J gene TRBJ1-5, with D tentatively TRBD1 (5 bases). The CDR3 contains 17 residues. Germline values: CDR1 MNHNY, CDR2 SVGAGI (reference sequence). Trimming cost V 0 bases and J 0 bases, with 12 bases left between them. This chain's CDR3 is CASSYSMGRASNQPQHF. In DNA, the CDR3 is TGTGCCAGCAGTTACTCCATGGGCAGGGCTAGCAATCAGCCCCAGCATTTT.

This clonotype was observed a handful of times. The rearrangement links TRBV4-2 to TRBJ1-2; D is possibly TRBD1 (6 bases). There are 12 residues in the CDR3. Trimming stripped 6 bases from V and 3 bases from J, with 8 bases between. Germline V CDR1 and CDR2: LGHNA, YNFKEQ. In DNA form, the CDR3 reads TGTGCCAGCAGACAGGGATACTATGGCTACACCTTC. Translation: CASRQGYYGYTF.

J is TRBJ2-3 and V is TRBV6-2 or TRBV6-3; D not certain. Germline V gives CDR1 MNHEY, CDR2 SVGEGT. The CDR3 contains 14 residues. The V end lost 2 bases, the J end lost 2 bases, and 8 bases lay between the germline ends. The CDR3: CASSYTETTDTQYF. The CDR3 nucleotides are TGTGCCAGCAGTTACACTGAGACCACAGATACGCAGTATTTT.

The gene calls are TRBV19 and TRBJ1-5; D remains ambiguous. Germline values: CDR1 LNHDA, CDR2 SQIVND (reference sequence). V lost 3 bases, J lost 6 bases, and 18 bases lay in between. This CDR3 is 16 amino acids long. In nucleotides, the CDR3 is TGTGCCAGTAGTATGGGTGTTCGCGTTTTGGTTCAGCCCCAGCATTTT. Translated, it gives CASSMGVRVLVQPQHF.

The chain links TRBV6-2 or TRBV6-3 to TRBJ2-7; 7 positions agree with TRBD2. V lost 6 bases to trimming and J lost 4 bases; unmatched junction nucleotides: 12. This CDR3 has 15 amino acids. Germline V gives CDR1 MNHEY, CDR2 SVGEGT. The CDR3 DNA reads as TGTGCCAGCAGGTTGGCTGGCGGGAGTGCTTACGAGCAGTACTTC. Translating it yields CASRLAGGSAYEQYF.

This clonotype was counted only a few times. This chain joins TRBV7-2 and TRBJ1-5, with D perhaps TRBD1 (6 bases). Germline CDR1 reads SGHTA; CDR2 reads FQGNSA. The CDR3 consists of 15 residues. V was pared by 1 base and J by 1 base, with 8 bases between. CDR3 nucleotide sequence: TGTGCCAGCAGCTTAGTTCAGGGGAGCAATCAGCCCCAGCATTTT. Amino acids: CASSLVQGSNQPQHF.

This clonotype was picked up a small number of times. The chain couples TRBV18 to TRBJ1-5; 7 nucleotides agree with TRBD1. Per the germline V gene, CDR1 is KGHSH and CDR2 is LQKENI. Unmatched junction bases numbered 8, after V lost 0 bases and J lost 0 bases. The CDR3 loop spans 18 amino acids. CDR3 nucleotide sequence: TGTGCCAGCTCACCACCGCGACAGGGACCCCTTAGCAATCAGCCCCAGCATTTT. It yields the protein CASSPPRQGPLSNQPQHF.

This clonotype was recorded only once. This rearrangement joins TRBV6-6 to TRBJ2-3; 7 bases map to TRBD2. The CDR3 is 16 residues long. Germline assignment: CDR1 MNHNY and CDR2 SVGAGI (reference sequence). Trimming at V came to 6 bases and at J to 2 bases, leaving 11 bases not matched to a gene. In nucleotides, the CDR3 is TGTGCCAGCAGCCCCTTCCGGGGGGTGTACACAGATACGCAGTATTTT. Its translation is CASSPFRGVYTDTQYF.

In its sample, this clonotype was seen a few times. J is TRBJ1-1 and V is TRBV29-1; 8 bases are shared with TRBD1. With V trimmed by 3 bases and J by 1 base, 1 base remained unmatched. The CDR3 spans 13 residues. In germline, CDR1 is SQVTM, CDR2 ANQGSEA. The CDR3 sequence: CSVEGQENTEAFF. For the CDR3, the DNA is TGCAGCGTTGAGGGACAGGAGAACACTGAAGCTTTCTTT.

The V gene is TRBV28, the J gene TRBJ2-7; tentative D call: TRBD2 (6 bases). Trimming pared 5 bases from V and 2 bases from J, leaving 16 bases between. The germline V gene has CDR1 MDHEN and CDR2 SYDVKM. The CDR3 covers 15 residues. The CDR3 DNA follows: TGTGCCAGCAGTCCTCCGGGACTGAGAACCTACGAGCAGTACTTC. Its protein is CASSPPGLRTYEQYF.

This clonotype was found many times. The V and J genes are TRBV12-3 or TRBV12-4 and TRBJ1-5; D not certain. Trimming left V 6 bases short and J 0 bases short, with 6 bases between. The CDR3 is made up of 13 amino acids. The DNA of the CDR3 is TGTGCCAGCAGCCAAAATAGCAATCAGCCCCAGCATTTT. This gives the protein CASSQNSNQPQHF.

The J gene is TRBJ1-5, the V gene TRBV11-2; 7 bases map to TRBD1. Germline-derived CDR1 and CDR2 are SGHAT and FQNNGV. The CDR3 is 15 amino acids. V was pared by 5 bases and J by 0 bases, with 4 bases of the junction left unmatched. CDR3 loop: CASSIGTDSNQPQHF. The CDR3 DNA is TGTGCCAGCAGCATCGGGACAGATAGCAATCAGCCCCAGCATTTT.

The chain combines TRBV4-3 with TRBJ2-5; TRBD2 matches 7 bases. This CDR3 has 13 amino acids. After removal of 1 base from V and 4 bases from J, the junction contained 0 bases not matched to a gene. Per germline, CDR1 LGHNA and CDR2 YSLEER. CDR3 residues: CASSQGEGETQYF. DNA of the CDR3: TGCGCCAGCAGCCAAGGGGAGGGAGAGACCCAGTACTTC.

This clonotype has ten or more counts. The chain combines TRBV18 with TRBJ1-1; D gene ambiguous. Trimming took 2 bases from V and 11 from J, leaving 21 bases between them. The CDR3 sequence is 15 residues long. Looked up from germline, CDR1 is KGHSH and CDR2 is LQKENI. The chain's CDR3 is CASSPTISTALYAFF. The CDR3 nucleotides read TGTGCCAGCTCACCAACTATATCGACCGCACTCTATGCTTTCTTT.

This clonotype has only a few counts. The chain employs TRBV7-2 and TRBJ2-2; D uncertain. Germline V lookup: CDR1 SGHTA, CDR2 FQGNSA. Trimming removed 0 bases at V and 1 base at J, with 3 bases between. This CDR3 is built from 14 residues. Written as DNA, the CDR3 is TGTGCCAGCAGCTTAGCACAGAACACCGGGGAGCTGTTTTTT. Residues: CASSLAQNTGELFF.

The rearrangement joins TRBV7-2 to TRBJ2-1; D is ambiguous. Trimming took off 2 bases at V and 4 bases at J, with 9 bases between the two ends. The CDR3 has 14 amino acids. Germline CDR1 reads SGHTA; CDR2 reads FQGNSA. As DNA, the CDR3 is TGTGCCAGCAGCTTACTTTGGGCGTACAATGAGCAGTTCTTC. It is translated as CASSLLWAYNEQFF.

Only a few counts were recorded for this clonotype. The chain has TRBV12-3 or TRBV12-4 and TRBJ2-2; D is unresolved. V lost 0 bases, J lost 7 bases, and 6 bases lay in between. The length of the CDR3 is 13 residues. The CDR3 sequence: CASSLALFGELFF. As DNA, the CDR3 is TGTGCCAGCAGTTTAGCACTCTTCGGGGAGCTGTTTTTT.

The chain uses TRBV28 and TRBJ2-5; 10 bases fit TRBD2. Unmatched junction bases numbered 6, after V lost 5 bases and J lost 3 bases. This CDR3 spans 15 amino acids. Germline values: CDR1 MDHEN, CDR2 SYDVKM. CDR3 sequence (DNA): TGTGCCAGCAGTGACTATAGCGGGAGGAAAGAGACCCAGTACTTC. Translation: CASSDYSGRKETQYF.

CDR3 nucleotides: TGTGCCAGCAACGGGGGAAGAGCCTACGAGCAGTACTTC. It yields the protein CASNGGRAYEQYF. V and J are TRBV6-6 and TRBJ2-7, with D perhaps matching TRBD2 (6 bases). V lost 7 bases and J 2 bases, leaving 12 bases between the germline ends. The length of the CDR3 is 13 residues. Germline CDR1 and CDR2: MNHNY and SVGAGI (reference sequence).

The chain is built from TRBV4-2 and TRBJ2-3; 7 nucleotides line up with TRBD2. The CDR3 is 17 residues long. The junction had 15 bases not matched to a gene; V was cut back by 6 bases and J by 3 bases. CDR1 and CDR2 (germline): LGHNA, YNFKEQ. The CDR3 spells CASSLGATSLGTDTQYF. CDR3 nucleotides: TGTGCCAGCAGTCTCGGCGCGACTAGCCTGGGAACAGATACGCAGTATTTT.

The chain couples TRBV7-2 to TRBJ2-3; 11 nucleotides line up with TRBD2. J was trimmed by 0 bases and V by 3 bases; bases with no gene match: 5. The CDR3 extends over 17 amino acids. Germline CDR1 and CDR2: SGHTA and FQGNSA. The CDR3 nucleotides are TGTGCCAGCAGCTTTCGACGACTAGCGGGAAGCACAGATACGCAGTATTTT. It translates to CASSFRRLAGSTDTQYF.